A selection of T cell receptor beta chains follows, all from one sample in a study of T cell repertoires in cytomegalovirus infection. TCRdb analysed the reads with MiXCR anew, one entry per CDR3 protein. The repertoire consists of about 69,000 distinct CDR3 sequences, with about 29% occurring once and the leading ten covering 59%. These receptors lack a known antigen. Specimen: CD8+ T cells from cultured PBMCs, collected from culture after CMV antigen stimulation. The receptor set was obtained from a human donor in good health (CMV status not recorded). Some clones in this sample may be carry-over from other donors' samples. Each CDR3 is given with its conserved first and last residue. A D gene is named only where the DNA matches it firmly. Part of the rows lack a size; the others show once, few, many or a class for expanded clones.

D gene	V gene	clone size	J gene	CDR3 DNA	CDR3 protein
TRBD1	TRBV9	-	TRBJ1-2	TGTGCCAGCAGCGCTTCAGTTACAGGGGGCGGCGGCTACACCTTC	CASSASVTGGGGYTF
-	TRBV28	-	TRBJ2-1	TGTGCCAGCAGTTTTGGGCCAGCCTCGGGCAATGAGCAGTTCTTC	CASSFGPASGNEQFF
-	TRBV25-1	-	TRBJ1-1	TGTGCCAGCAGTGAATTGGGGGAGGGGAGCACTGAAGCTTTCTTT	CASSELGEGSTEAFF
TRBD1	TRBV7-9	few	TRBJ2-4	TGTGCCAGCAGCGGGAGATCGGTGGGGACCGGGACAGGGGGTGAATACATTCAGTACTTC	CASSGRSVGTGTGGEYIQYF
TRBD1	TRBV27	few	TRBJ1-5	TGTGCCATCACAGGGGGACATAGCAATCAGCCCCAGCATTTT	CAITGGHSNQPQHF
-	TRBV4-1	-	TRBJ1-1	TGCGCCAGCAGCCCTACGGAGGTAGGGTGGGTAGATACTGAAGCTTTCTTT	CASSPTEVGWVDTEAFF
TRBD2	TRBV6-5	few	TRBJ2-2	TGTGCCAGCAGCCCCGGGGGGGCCGGGGAGCTGTTTTTT	CASSPGGAGELFF
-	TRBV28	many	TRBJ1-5	TGTGCCAGCAGTGCCCAGGGTTATAGCAATCAGCCCCAGCATTTT	CASSAQGYSNQPQHF
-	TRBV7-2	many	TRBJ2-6	TGTGCCAGCAGCTTAGTTGTGGGGTCTGGGGCCAACGTCCTGACTTTC	CASSLVVGSGANVLTF
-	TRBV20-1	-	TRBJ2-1	TGCAGTGCTAGGGCCCTTCGGCAGCGGACCTACAATGAGCAGTTCTTC	CSARALRQRTYNEQFF
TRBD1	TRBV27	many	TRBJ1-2	TGTGCCAGCAAGACGGGCTTGGACAGGGTAGGCGGCTACACCTTC	CASKTGLDRVGGYTF
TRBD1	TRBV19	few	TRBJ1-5	TGTGCCAGTAGTACCCGGGACAGGGAAGGGGGCAATCAGCCCCAGCATTTT	CASSTRDREGGNQPQHF
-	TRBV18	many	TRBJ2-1	TGTGCCAGCTCATTGGACAGCTCCTACAATGAGCAGTTCTTC	CASSLDSSYNEQFF
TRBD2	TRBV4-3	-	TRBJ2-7	TGCGCCAGCAGCCCCTCCCGGGGGGGTATATACGAGCAGTACTTC	CASSPSRGGIYEQYF
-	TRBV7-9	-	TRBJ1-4	TGTGCCAGCAGCTTAACTTTAAGACGACCAAATGAAAAACTGTTTTTT	CASSLTLRRPNEKLFF
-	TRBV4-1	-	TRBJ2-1	TGCGCCAGCAGCCAAGATGGCGAGGGCCTCAATGAGCAGTTCTTC	CASSQDGEGLNEQFF
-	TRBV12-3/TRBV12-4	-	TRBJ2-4	TGTGCCAGCGTAAGCGAGGCAAACATTCAGTACTTC	CASVSEANIQYF
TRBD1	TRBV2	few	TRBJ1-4	TGTGCCAGCGAAAACAGGGGAACTAATGAAAAACTGTTTTTT	CASENRGTNEKLFF
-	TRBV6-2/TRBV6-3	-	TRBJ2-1	TGTGCCAGCAGTTTTGGAAACTTCTACAATGAGCAGTTCTTC	CASSFGNFYNEQFF
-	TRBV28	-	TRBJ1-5	TGTGCCAGCAGTTTAGGCAGCCATAGCAATCAGCCCCAGCATTTT	CASSLGSHSNQPQHF
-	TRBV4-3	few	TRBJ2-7	TGCGCCAGCAGCCAAGAGGCAGTCTCGAACGAGCAGTACTTC	CASSQEAVSNEQYF
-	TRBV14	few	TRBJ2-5	TGTGCCAGCAGCCCCCTAATAGGGGACCTCCAAGAGACCCAGTACTTC	CASSPLIGDLQETQYF
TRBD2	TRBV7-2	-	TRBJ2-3	TGTGCCAGCAGCTCGCAGCTGGGACTAGCGGGAGGGCGGGACACAGATACGCAGTATTTT	CASSSQLGLAGGRDTDTQYF
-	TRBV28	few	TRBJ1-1	TGTGCCAGCAGTTTTCTAGCTGGGTACATGAACACTGAAGCTTTCTTT	CASSFLAGYMNTEAFF
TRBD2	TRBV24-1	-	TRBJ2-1	TGTGCCACCAGTGATTCCCGTATGACTAGCCCTCACTACAATGAGCAGTTCTTC	CATSDSRMTSPHYNEQFF
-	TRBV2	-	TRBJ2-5	TGTGCCAGCAGGTCATATTCCGAGACCCAGTACTTC	CASRSYSETQYF
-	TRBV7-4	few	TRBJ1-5	TGTGCCAGCAGCTTAGCATTAGGATCCAGGGTCAATCAGCCCCAGCATTTT	CASSLALGSRVNQPQHF
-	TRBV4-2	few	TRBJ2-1	TGTGCCAGCAGCAGAAATTTAGGGGGCTCCTACAATGAGCAGTTCTTC	CASSRNLGGSYNEQFF
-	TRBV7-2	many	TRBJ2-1	TGTGCCAGCAGCCGGAGAAGGTCCTACAATGAGCAGTTCTTC	CASSRRRSYNEQFF
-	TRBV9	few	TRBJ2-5	TGTGCCAGCAGCGTAGATCCCCCCTCAGAAGAGACCCAGTACTTC	CASSVDPPSEETQYF
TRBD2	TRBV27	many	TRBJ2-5	TGTGCCAGCGGAAGCAGACAGAGCTATAGCGGGGGACAAGAGACCCAGTACTTC	CASGSRQSYSGGQETQYF